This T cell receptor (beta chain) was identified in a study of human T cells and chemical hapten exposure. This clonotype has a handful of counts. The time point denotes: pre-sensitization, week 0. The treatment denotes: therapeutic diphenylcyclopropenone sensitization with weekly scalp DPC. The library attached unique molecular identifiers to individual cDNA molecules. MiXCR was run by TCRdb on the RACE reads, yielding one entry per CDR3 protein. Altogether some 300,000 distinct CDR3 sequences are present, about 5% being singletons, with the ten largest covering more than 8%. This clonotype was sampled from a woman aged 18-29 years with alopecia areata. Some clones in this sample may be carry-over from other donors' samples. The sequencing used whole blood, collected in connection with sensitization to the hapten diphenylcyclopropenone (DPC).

CDR3 loop: CASSPGQGAPNQPQHF. CDR3 sequence (DNA): TGCGCCAGCAGCCCGGGACAGGGGGCTCCCAATCAGCCCCAGCATTTT. The J gene is TRBJ1-5, the V gene TRBV5-1; 12 positions agree with TRBD1. The CDR3 covers 16 residues. Germline-derived CDR1 and CDR2 are SGHRS and YFSETQ. J was trimmed by 3 bases and V by 4 bases; bases with no gene match: 5.